A selection of T cell receptor beta chains follows, all from one sample in a study of blood T cell repertoires in COVID-19. Libraries were prepared by immunoSEQ multiplex PCR; TCRdb keeps only in-frame clonotypes and omits some of them. This sample has fewer than 500,000 clones, with about 90% found just once. The source material was peripheral blood. The receptor source for this set is a man aged 18 to 35 with COVID-19, enrolled during active disease. The CDR3 runs from the conserved cysteine through the conserved F or W. D genes are given only for firm matches. Some rows have no size entry. The others give once, few or many, or a class for an expanded clone.

clone size	D gene	V gene	J gene	CDR3 protein	CDR3 DNA
.	TRBD1	TRBV9	TRBJ1-3	CASSLGTAGNTIYF	TGTGCCAGCAGCCTCGGGACAGCTGGAAACACCATATATTTT
.	TRBD1	TRBV6-6	TRBJ2-1	CASRPGTGSEYNEQFF	TGTGCCAGCAGACCAGGGACAGGGTCGGAATACAATGAGCAGTTCTTC
.	TRBD1	TRBV11-2	TRBJ2-5	CASSIRDRDLQETQYF	TGTGCCAGCAGCATCCGGGACAGGGACCTCCAAGAGACCCAGTACTTC
.	.	TRBV5-1	TRBJ1-2	CASSSQGRYGYTF	TGCGCCAGCAGCTCACAGGGTAGGTATGGCTACACCTTC
.	TRBD1	TRBV2	TRBJ2-7	CASRVGTEIHEQYF	TGTGCCAGCAGGGTCGGGACAGAGATCCACGAGCAGTACTTC
once	TRBD1	TRBV19	TRBJ1-6	CASSRTGKGPLHF	TGTGCCAGTAGTAGGACAGGGAAGGGACCCCTCCACTTT
once	TRBD1	TRBV6-5	TRBJ2-5	CASSSLPGQGRQTQYF	TGTGCCAGCAGTTCCCTTCCGGGACAGGGGCGACAGACCCAGTACTTC
.	.	TRBV7-8	TRBJ1-5	CASSFGREINQPQHF	TGTGCCAGCAGCTTCGGTAGGGAGATCAATCAGCCCCAGCATTTT
.	.	TRBV3-1/TRBV3-2	TRBJ2-7	CASSQDGAGYYEQYF	TGTGCCAGCAGCCAAGATGGAGCGGGTTACTACGAGCAGTACTTC
.	.	TRBV18	TRBJ1-6	CASSQQTENSPLHF	TGTGCCAGCTCACAACAGACAGAGAATTCACCCCTCCACTTT
.	TRBD2	TRBV10-1	TRBJ2-7	CASMVGGSLSSYEQYF	TGCGCCAGTATGGTGGGAGGGAGCCTCAGCTCCTACGAGCAGTACTTC
.	.	TRBV7-9	TRBJ2-1	CASSLIRAGSYNEQFF	TGTGCCAGCAGCCTAATCCGAGCGGGTTCGTACAATGAGCAGTTCTTC
.	TRBD2	TRBV5-1	TRBJ2-1	CASSLEGSGSDEQFF	TGCGCCAGCAGCTTGGAGGGTAGCGGGAGCGATGAGCAGTTCTTC
.	TRBD1	TRBV7-9	TRBJ1-2	CASSLSTGDGYTF	TGTGCCAGCAGCTTGTCGACAGGGGATGGCTACACCTTC